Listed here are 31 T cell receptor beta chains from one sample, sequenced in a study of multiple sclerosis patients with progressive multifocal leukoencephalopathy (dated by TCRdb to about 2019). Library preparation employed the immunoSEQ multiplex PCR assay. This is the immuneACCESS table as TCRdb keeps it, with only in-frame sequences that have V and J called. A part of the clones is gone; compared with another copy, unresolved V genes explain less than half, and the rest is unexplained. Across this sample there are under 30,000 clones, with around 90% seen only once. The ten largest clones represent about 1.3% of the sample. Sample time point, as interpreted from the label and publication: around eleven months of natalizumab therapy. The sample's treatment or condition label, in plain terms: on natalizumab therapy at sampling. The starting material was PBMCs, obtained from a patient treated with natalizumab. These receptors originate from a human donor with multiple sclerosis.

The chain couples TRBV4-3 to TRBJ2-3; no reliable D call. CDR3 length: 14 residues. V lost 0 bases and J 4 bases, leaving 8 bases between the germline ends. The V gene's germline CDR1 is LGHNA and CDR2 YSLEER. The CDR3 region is CASSQDKESDTQYF. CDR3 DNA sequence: TGCGCCAGCAGCCAAGATAAAGAATCAGATACGCAGTATTTT.

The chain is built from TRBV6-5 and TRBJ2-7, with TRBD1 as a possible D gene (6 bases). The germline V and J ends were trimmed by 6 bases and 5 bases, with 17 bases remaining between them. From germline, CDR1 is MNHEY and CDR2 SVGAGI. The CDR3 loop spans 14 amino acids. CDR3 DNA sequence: TGTGCCAGCAGCTACAGGGCTCAGCTCCACGAGCAGTACTTC. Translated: CASSYRAQLHEQYF.

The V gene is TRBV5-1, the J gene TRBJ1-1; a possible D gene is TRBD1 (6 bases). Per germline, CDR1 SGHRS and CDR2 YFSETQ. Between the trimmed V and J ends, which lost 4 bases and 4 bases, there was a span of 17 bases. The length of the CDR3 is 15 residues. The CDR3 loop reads CASSVETGGSTEAFF. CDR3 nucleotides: TGCGCCAGCAGCGTAGAGACAGGCGGGAGCACTGAAGCTTTCTTT.

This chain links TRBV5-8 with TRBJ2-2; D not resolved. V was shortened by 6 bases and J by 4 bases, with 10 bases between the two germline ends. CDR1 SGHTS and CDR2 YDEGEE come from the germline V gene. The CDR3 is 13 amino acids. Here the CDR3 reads CASTTPGTGELFF. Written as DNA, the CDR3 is TGTGCCAGCACCACCCCCGGCACCGGGGAGCTGTTTTTT.

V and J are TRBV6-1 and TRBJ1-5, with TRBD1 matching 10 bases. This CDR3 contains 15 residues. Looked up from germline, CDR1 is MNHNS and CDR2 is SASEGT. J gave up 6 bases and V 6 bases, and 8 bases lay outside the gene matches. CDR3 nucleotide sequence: TGTGCCAGCAGGCCGGGACAGGGGAATTCTCAGCCCCAGCATTTT. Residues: CASRPGQGNSQPQHF.

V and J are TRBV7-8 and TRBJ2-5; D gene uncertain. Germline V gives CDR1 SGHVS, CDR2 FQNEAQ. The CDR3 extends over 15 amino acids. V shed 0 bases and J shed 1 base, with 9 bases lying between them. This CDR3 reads CASSLAPPVQETQYF. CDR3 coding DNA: TGTGCCAGCAGCTTAGCGCCCCCGGTCCAAGAGACCCAGTACTTC.

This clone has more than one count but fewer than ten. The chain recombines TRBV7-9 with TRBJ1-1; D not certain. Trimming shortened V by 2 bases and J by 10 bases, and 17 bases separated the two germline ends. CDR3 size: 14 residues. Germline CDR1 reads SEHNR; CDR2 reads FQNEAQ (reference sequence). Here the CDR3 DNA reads TGTGCCAGCAGCTTAAGTGCCCGGACCCCTGGAGCTTTCTTT. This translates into CASSLSARTPGAFF.

CDR3 DNA sequence: TGTGCCAGCAGTAGGACAGGGAAGGGGAACGGCAATCAGCCCCAGCATTTT. Translation: CASSRTGKGNGNQPQHF. The genes are TRBV28 and TRBJ1-5, with TRBD1 identical over 8 bases. Germline CDR1 and CDR2: MDHEN and SYDVKM. Germline trimming cut 5 bases from V and 2 bases from J; bases unmatched to any gene: 11. There are 17 residues in the CDR3.

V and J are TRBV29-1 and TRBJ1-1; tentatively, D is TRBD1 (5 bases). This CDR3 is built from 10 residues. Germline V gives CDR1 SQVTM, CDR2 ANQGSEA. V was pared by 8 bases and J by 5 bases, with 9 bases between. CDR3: CSTRGTEAFF. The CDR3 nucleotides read TGCAGCACCCGGGGGACTGAAGCTTTCTTT.

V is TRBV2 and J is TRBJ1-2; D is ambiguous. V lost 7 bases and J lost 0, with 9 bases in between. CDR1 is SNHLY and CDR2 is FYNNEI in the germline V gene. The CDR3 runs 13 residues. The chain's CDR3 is CASTPATNYGYTF. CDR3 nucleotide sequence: TGTGCCAGCACACCGGCAACTAACTATGGCTACACCTTC. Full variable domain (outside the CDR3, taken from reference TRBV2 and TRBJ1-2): EPEVTQTPSHQVTQMGQEVILRCVPISNHLYFYWYRQILGQKVEFLVSFYNNEISEKSEIFDDQFSVERPDGSNFTLKIRSTKLEDSAMYFCASTPATNYGYTFGSGTRLTVV.

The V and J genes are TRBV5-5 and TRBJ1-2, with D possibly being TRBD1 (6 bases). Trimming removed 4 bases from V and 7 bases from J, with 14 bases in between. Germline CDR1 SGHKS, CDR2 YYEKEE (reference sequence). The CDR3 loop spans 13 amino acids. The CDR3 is CASSLAGGPGYTF. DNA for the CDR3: TGTGCCAGCAGCCTGGCCGGGGGGCCTGGCTACACCTTC.

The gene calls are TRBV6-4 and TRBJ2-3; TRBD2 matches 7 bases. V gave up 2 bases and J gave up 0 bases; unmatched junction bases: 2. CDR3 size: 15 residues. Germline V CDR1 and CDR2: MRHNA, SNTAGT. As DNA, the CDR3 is TGTGCCAGCAGTGACGGGGGGGGTAGCACAGATACGCAGTATTTT. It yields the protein CASSDGGGSTDTQYF.

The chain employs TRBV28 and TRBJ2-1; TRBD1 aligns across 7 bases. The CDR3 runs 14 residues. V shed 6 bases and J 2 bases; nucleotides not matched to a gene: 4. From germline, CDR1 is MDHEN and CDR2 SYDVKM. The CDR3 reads CASSTGDTYNEQFF. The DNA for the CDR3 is TGTGCCAGCAGCACAGGGGATACCTACAATGAGCAGTTCTTC.

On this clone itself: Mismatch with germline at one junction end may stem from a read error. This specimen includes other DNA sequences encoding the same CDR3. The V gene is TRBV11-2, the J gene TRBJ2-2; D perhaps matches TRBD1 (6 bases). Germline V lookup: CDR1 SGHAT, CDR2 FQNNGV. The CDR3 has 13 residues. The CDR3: CASSHRDTGELFF. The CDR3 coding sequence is TGTGCCAGCAGCCACAGGGACACTGGGGAGCTGTTTTTT.

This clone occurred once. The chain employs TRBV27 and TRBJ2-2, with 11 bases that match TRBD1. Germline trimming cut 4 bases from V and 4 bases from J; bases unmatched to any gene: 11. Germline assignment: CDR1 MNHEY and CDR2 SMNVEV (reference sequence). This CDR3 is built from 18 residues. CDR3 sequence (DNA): TGTGCCAGCAGTTCCCTATTCCCCGGGACAGGGGGCACCGGGGAGCTGTTTTTT. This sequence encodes CASSSLFPGTGGTGELFF.

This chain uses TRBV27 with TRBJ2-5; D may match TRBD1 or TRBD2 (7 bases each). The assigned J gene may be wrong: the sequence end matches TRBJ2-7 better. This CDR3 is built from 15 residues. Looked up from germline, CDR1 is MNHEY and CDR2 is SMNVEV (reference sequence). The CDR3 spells CASKGGIQGGYEQYF. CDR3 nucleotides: TGTGCCAGCAAGGGCGGGATCCAGGGGGGGTACGAGCAGTACTTC.

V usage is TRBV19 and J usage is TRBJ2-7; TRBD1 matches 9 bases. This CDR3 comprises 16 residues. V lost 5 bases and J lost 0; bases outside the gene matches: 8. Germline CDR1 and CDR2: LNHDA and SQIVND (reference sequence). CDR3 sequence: CASSPPPGQGSYEQYF. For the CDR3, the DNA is TGTGCCAGTAGTCCACCACCGGGACAGGGCTCCTACGAGCAGTACTTC.

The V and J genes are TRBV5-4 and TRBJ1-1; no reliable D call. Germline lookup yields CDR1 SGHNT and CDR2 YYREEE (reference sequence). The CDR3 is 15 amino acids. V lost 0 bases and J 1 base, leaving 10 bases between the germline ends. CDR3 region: CASSLAGPGNTEAFF. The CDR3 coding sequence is TGTGCCAGCAGCTTGGCCGGCCCAGGGAACACTGAAGCTTTCTTT. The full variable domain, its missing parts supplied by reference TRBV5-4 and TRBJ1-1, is ETGVTQSPTHLIKTRGQQVTLRCSSQSGHNTVSWYQQALGQGPQFIFQYYREEENGRGNFPPRFSGLQFPNYSSELNVNALELDDSALYLCASSLAGPGNTEAFFGQGTRLTVV.

The CDR3 loop reads CASSFLGVVNQPQHF. CDR3 in DNA: TGTGCCAGCAGTTTTCTAGGGGTGGTAAATCAGCCCCAGCATTTT. The chain is built from TRBV28 and TRBJ1-5; TRBD1 is a possible D gene (5 bases). Germline CDR1 reads MDHEN; CDR2 reads SYDVKM. Trimming stripped 3 bases from V and 4 bases from J, with 13 bases between. The CDR3 is made up of 15 amino acids.

CDR3 loop: CASSQMAYRNEQFF. CDR3 sequence (DNA): TGCGCCAGCAGCCAAATGGCGTACAGGAATGAGCAGTTCTTC. The J gene is TRBJ2-1, the V gene TRBV5-1, with a tentative D call TRBD1 (5 bases). Germline V CDR1 and CDR2: SGHRS, YFSETQ. V was clipped by 4 bases and J by 7 bases, with 15 bases between them. The CDR3 consists of 14 residues.

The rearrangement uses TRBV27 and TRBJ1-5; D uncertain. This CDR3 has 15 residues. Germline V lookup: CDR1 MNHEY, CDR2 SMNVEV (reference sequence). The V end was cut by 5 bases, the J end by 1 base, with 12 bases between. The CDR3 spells CASSPRPLSNQPQHF. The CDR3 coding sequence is TGTGCCAGCAGTCCCCGACCCTTAAGCAATCAGCCCCAGCATTTT.

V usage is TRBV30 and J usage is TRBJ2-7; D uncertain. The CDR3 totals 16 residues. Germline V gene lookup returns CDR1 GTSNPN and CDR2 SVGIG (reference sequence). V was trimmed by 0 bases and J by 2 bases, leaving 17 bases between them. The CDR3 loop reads CAWSVMGGSGPYEQYF. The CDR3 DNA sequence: TGTGCCTGGAGTGTAATGGGCGGTTCGGGCCCCTACGAGCAGTACTTC. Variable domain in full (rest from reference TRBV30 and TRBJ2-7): SQTIHQWPATLVQPVGSPLSLECTVEGTSNPNLYWYRQAAGRGLQLLFYSVGIGQISSEVPQNLSASRPQDRQFILSSKKLLLSDSGFYLCAWSVMGGSGPYEQYFGPGTRLTVT.

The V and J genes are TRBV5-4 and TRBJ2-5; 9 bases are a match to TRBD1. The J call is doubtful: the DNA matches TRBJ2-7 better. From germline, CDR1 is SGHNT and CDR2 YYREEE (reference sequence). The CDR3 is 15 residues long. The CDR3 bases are TGTGCCAGCAGCGGGGGGGGACAGGGACTGGACGAGCAGTACTTC. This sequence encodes CASSGGGQGLDEQYF.

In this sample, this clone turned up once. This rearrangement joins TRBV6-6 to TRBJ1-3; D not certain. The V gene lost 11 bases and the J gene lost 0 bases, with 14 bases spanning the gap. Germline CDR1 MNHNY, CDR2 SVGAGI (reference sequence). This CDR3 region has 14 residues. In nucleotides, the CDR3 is TGTGCCGCGACGGTATGGTCCTCTGGAAACACCATATATTTT. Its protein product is CAATVWSSGNTIYF.

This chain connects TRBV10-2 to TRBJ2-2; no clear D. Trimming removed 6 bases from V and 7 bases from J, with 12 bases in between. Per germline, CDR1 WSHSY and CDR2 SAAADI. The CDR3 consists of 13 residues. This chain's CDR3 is CASRAQRDGELFF. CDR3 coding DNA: TGCGCCAGCAGGGCGCAAAGGGACGGGGAGCTGTTTTTT.

CDR3 in DNA: TGTGCCAGCAGCCCAGACGGTAGTAGGGCTCCTGAAGCTTTCTTT. Translating it yields CASSPDGSRAPEAFF. The rearrangement uses TRBV7-2 and TRBJ1-1; D gene unclear. Trimming stripped 5 bases from V and 6 bases from J, with 19 bases between. Per germline, CDR1 SGHTA and CDR2 FQGNSA. The CDR3 has 15 residues.

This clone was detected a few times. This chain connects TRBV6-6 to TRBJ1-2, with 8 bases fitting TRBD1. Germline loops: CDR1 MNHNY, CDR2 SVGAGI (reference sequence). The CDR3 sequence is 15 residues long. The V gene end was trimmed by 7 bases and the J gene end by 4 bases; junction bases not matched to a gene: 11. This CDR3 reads CASTTGGRGVYGYTF. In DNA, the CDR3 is TGTGCCAGCACTACAGGGGGGAGGGGGGTCTATGGCTACACCTTC.

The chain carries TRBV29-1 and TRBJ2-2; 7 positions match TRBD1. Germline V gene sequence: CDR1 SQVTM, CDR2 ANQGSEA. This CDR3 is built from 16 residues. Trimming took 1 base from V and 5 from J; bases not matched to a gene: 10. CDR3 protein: CSVEGWAGGATGELFF. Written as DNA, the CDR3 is TGCAGCGTTGAAGGGTGGGCAGGGGGTGCAACCGGGGAGCTGTTTTTT.

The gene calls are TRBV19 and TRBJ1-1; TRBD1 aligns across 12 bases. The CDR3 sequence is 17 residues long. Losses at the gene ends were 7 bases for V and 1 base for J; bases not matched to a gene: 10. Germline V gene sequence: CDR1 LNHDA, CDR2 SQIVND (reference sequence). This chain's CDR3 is CASNPRDRGRRNTEAFF. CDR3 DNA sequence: TGTGCCAGTAATCCCCGGGACAGGGGGCGAAGGAACACTGAAGCTTTCTTT.

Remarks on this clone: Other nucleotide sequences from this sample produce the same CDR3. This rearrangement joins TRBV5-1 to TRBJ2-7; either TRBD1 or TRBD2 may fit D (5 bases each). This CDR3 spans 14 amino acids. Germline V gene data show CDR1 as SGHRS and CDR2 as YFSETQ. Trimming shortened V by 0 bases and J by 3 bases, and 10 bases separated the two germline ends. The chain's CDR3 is CASSLGGQGYEQYF. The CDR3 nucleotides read TGCGCCAGCAGCTTGGGAGGGCAGGGCTACGAGCAGTACTTC.

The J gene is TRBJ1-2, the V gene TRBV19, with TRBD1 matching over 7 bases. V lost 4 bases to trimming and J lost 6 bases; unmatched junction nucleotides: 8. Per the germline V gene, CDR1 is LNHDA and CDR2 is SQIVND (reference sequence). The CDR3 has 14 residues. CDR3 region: CASSSERGRDGYTF. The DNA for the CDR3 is TGTGCCAGTAGTAGTGAAAGGGGGCGCGATGGCTACACCTTC.